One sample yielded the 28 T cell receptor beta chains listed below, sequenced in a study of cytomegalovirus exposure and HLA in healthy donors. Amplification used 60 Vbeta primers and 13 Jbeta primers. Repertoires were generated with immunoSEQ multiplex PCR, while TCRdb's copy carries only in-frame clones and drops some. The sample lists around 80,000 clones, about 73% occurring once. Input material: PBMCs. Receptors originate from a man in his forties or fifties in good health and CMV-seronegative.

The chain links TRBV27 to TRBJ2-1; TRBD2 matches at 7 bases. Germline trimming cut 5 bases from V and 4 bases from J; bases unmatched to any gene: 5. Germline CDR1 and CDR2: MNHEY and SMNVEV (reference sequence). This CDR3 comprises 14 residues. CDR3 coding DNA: TGTGCCAGCAGTGAGTCTAGCGGTTACAATGAGCAGTTCTTC. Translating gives CASSESSGYNEQFF.

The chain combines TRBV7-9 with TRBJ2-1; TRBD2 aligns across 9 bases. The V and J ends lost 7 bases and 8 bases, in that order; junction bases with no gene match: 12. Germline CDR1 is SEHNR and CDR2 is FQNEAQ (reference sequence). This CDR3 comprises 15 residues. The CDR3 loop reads CASTLGTSGFDEQFF. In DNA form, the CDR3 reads TGTGCCAGCACCCTTGGAACTAGCGGGTTCGATGAGCAGTTCTTC. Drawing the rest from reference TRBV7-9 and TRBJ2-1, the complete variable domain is DTGVSQNPRHKITKRGQNVTFRCDPISEHNRLYWYRQTLGQGPEFLTYFQNEAQLEKSRLLSDRFSAERPKGSFSTLEIQRTEQGDSAMYLCASTLGTSGFDEQFFGPGTRLTVL.

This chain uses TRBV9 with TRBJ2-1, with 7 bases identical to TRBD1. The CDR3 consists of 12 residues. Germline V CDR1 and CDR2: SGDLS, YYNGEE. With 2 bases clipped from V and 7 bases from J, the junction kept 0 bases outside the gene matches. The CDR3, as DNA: TGTGCCAGCAGCGTGACAGGGAATGAGCAGTTCTTC. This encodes CASSVTGNEQFF.

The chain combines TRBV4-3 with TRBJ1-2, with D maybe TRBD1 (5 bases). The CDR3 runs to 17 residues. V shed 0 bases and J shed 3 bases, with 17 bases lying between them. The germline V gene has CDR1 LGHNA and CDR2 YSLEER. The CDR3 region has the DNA TGCGCCAGCAGCCAAGAAGGCCGGGAGGGGATTTACTATGGCTACACCTTC. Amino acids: CASSQEGREGIYYGYTF.

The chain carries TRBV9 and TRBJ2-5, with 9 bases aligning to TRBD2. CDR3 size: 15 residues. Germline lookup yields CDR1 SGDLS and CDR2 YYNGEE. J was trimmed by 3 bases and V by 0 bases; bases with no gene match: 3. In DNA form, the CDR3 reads TGTGCCAGCAGCGTAGAATCTAGCGGGAAAGAGACCCAGTACTTC. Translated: CASSVESSGKETQYF.

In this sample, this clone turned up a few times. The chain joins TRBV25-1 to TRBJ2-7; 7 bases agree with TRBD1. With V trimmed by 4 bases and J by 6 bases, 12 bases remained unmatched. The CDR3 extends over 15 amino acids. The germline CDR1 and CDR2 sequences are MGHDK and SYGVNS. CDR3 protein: CASSATTGSSGEQYF. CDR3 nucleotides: TGTGCCAGCAGTGCCACGACAGGGTCCTCGGGCGAGCAGTACTTC.

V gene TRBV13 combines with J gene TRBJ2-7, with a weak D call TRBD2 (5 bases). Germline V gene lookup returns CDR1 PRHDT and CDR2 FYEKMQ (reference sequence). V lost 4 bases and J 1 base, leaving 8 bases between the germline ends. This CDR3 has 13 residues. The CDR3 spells CASSSEGSYEQYF. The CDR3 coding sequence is TGTGCCAGCAGCTCCGAGGGTTCCTACGAGCAGTACTTC.

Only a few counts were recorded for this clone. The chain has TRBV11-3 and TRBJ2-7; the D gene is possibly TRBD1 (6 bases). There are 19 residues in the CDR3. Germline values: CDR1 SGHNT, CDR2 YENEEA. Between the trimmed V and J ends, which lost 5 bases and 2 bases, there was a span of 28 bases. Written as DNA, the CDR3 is TGTGCCAGCAGCCAGACAGGACCTTTAAGATCAGGCGAGACCTACGAGCAGTACTTC. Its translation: CASSQTGPLRSGETYEQYF. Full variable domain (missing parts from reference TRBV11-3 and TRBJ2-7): EAGVVQSPRYKIIEKKQPVAFWCNPISGHNTLYWYLQNLGQGPELLIRYENEEAVDDSQLPKDRFSAERLKGVDSTLKIQPAELGDSAVYLCASSQTGPLRSGETYEQYFGPGTRLTVT.

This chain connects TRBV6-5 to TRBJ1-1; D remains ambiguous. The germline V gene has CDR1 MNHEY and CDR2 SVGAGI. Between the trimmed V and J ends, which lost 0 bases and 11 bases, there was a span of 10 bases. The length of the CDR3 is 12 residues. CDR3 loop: CASSYSGLGAFF. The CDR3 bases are TGTGCCAGCAGTTACTCCGGCCTGGGCGCTTTCTTT.

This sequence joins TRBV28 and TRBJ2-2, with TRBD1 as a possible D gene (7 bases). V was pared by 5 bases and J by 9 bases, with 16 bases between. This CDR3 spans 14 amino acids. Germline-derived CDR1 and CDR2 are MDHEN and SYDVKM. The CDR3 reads CASSPPGGNRELFF. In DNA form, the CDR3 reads TGTGCCAGCAGTCCCCCAGGGGGGAACCGGGAGCTGTTTTTT.

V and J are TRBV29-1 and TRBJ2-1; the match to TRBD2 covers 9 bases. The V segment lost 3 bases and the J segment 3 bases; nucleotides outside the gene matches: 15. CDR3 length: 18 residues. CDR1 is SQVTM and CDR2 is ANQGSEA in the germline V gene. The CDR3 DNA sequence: TGCAGCGTTGAGGGGCAGACTAGCGGTCACCAATACTACAATGAGCAGTTCTTC. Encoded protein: CSVEGQTSGHQYYNEQFF.

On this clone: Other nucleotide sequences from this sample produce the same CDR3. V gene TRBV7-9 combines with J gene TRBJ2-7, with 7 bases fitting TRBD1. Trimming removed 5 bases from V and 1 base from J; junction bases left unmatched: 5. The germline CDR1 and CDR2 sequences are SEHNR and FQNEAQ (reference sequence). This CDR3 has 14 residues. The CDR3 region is CASSPRTGSYEQYF. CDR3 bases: TGTGCCAGCAGCCCCCGGACAGGATCCTACGAGCAGTACTTC.

The CDR3 DNA sequence: TGCGCCAGCAGCTTGGAACCGGGACTAGAAGCCTACGAGCAGTACTTC. It is translated as CASSLEPGLEAYEQYF. This sequence joins TRBV5-1 and TRBJ2-5; 8 bases match TRBD2. The J call may be faulty, since TRBJ2-7 better matches the DNA end. Germline-derived CDR1 and CDR2 are SGHRS and YFSETQ. CDR3 length equals 16 residues.

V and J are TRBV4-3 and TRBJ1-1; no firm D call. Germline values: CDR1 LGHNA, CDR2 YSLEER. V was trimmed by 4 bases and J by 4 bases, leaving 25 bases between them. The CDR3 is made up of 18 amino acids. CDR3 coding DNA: TGCGCCAGCAGCCGTGCCCGACAAGGAACCCAGAGAGTCACTGAAGCTTTCTTT. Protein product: CASSRARQGTQRVTEAFF.

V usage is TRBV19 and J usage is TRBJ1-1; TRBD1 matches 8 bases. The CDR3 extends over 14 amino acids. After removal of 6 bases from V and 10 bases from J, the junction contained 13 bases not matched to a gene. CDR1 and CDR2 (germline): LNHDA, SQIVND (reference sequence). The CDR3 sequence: CASRPTGQGIIAFF. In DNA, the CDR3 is TGTGCCAGTAGACCAACCGGACAGGGAATTATAGCTTTCTTT.

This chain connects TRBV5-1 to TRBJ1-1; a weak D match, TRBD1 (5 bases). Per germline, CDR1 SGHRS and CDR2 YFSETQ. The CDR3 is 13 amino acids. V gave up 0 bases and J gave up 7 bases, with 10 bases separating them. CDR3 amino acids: CASSLVGGDEAFF. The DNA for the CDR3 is TGCGCCAGCAGCTTGGTTGGGGGGGATGAAGCTTTCTTT.

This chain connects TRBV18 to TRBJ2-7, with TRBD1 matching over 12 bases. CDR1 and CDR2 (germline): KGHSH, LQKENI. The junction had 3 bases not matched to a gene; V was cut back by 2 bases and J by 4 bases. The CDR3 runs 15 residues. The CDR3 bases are TGTGCCAGCTCACCAGGGACAGGGGGCGGGTACGAGCAGTACTTC. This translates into CASSPGTGGGYEQYF.

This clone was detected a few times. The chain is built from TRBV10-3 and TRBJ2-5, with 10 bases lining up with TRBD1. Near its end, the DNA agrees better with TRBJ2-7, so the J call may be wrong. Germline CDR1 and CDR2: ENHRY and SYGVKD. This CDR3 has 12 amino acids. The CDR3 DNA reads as TGTGCCATCACCCGGGACAGGGGCGAGCAGTACTTC. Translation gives CAITRDRGEQYF.

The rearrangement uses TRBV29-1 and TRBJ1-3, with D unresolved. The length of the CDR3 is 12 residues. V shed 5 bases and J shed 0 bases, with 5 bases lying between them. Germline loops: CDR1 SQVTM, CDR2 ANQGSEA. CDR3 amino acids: CSVQYSGNTIYF. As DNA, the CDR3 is TGCAGCGTTCAGTACTCTGGAAACACCATATATTTT.

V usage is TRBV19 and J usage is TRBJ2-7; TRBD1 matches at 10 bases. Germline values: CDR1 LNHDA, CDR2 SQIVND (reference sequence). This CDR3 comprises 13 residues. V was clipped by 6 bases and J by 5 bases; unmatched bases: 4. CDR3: CASRLTGGDEQYF. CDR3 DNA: TGTGCCAGTAGGCTGACAGGGGGCGACGAGCAGTACTTC.

The CDR3: CASTWGGLGTDTQYF. CDR3 bases: TGTGCCAGCACCTGGGGGGGATTAGGGACAGATACGCAGTATTTT. The rearrangement uses TRBV2 and TRBJ2-3; TRBD2 aligns across 7 bases. Trimming at V came to 7 bases and at J to 3 bases, leaving 10 bases not matched to a gene. This CDR3 contains 15 residues. Germline CDR1 is SNHLY and CDR2 is FYNNEI.

CDR3: CASSSRVARNQPQHF. The CDR3, as DNA: TGTGCCAGCAGTTCCCGGGTCGCGCGGAATCAGCCCCAGCATTTT. The chain links TRBV28 to TRBJ1-5; unclear D gene. The V end lost 4 bases, the J end lost 4 bases, and 14 bases lay between the germline ends. Germline CDR1 MDHEN, CDR2 SYDVKM. The CDR3 is 15 amino acids.

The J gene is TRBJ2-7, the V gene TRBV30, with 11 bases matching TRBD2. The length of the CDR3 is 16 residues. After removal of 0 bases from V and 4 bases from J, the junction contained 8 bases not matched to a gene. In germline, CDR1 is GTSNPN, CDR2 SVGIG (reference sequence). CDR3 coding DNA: TGTGCCTGGAGTGTATCGACTAGCGGGGTAGCGTACGAGCAGTACTTC. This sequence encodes CAWSVSTSGVAYEQYF.

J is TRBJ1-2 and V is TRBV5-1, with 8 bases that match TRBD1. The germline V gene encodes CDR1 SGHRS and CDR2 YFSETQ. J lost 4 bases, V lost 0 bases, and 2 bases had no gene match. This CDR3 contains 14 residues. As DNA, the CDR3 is TGCGCCAGCAGCTTGGAGGGACAGGTCTATGGCTACACCTTC. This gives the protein CASSLEGQVYGYTF.

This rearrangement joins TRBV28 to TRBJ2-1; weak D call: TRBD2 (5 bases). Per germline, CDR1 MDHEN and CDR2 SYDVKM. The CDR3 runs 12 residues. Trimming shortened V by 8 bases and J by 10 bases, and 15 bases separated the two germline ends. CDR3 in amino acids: CASLSLRLEQFF. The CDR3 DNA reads TGTGCCAGCCTCTCCCTTAGACTAGAGCAGTTCTTC.

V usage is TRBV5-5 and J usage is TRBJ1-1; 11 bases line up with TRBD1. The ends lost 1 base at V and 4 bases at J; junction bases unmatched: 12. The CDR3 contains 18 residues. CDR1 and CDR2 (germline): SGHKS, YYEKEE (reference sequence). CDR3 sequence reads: CASSLFTGQGAGGTEAFF. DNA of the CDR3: TGTGCCAGCAGCTTGTTTACCGGACAGGGGGCCGGGGGCACTGAAGCTTTCTTT.

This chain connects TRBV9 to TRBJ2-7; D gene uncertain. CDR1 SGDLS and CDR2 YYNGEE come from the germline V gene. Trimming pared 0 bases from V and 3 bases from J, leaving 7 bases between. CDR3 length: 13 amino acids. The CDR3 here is CASSVAPGYEQYF. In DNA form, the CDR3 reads TGTGCCAGCAGCGTAGCTCCGGGCTACGAGCAGTACTTC.

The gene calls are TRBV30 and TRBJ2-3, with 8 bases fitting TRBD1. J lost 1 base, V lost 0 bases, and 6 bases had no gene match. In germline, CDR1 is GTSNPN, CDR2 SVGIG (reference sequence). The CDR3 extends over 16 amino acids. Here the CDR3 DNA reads TGTGCCTGGAGTGTAAGGGGCAGGGGGCGCACAGATACGCAGTATTTT. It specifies CAWSVRGRGRTDTQYF.